This T cell receptor (beta chain) was identified during a study of long-term antiretroviral therapy in people with HIV. Across the study: The 2015 recommendation for immediate ART came about a decade after the earliest samples.

Study conclusions and caveats: It was observed that HIV repertoires exhibited narrower CDR3 length ranges than controls.

As regards this clone: Its specificity is not known.

Every one of the donors gave at least one pre-ART PBMC sample and at least two post-ART PBMC samples. Before DNA extraction, 1-10 million cryopreserved PBMC were held in the samples. With survey level as its setting, the immunoSEQ assay was v3.0. Sequencing used immunoSEQ multiplex PCR; TCRdb keeps in-frame clones, though not all of them. The sample has approximately 35,000 clones, 97% seen once. This clonotype originated in a man aged 25 to 40 with HIV. The sequencing here drew on unsorted PBMCs, taken 6.9 years after starting antiretroviral therapy.

CDR3 nucleotide sequence: TGTGCCAGCAACGGGGTGAACCAGCCCCAGCATTTT. It yields the protein CASNGVNQPQHF. The rearrangement uses TRBV28 and TRBJ1-5; no reliable D call. Per germline, CDR1 MDHEN and CDR2 SYDVKM. This CDR3 has 12 amino acids. Trimming cost V 7 bases and J 7 bases, with 11 bases left between them. The variable domain in full, with the rest retrieved from reference TRBV28 and TRBJ1-5, is DVKVTQSSRYLVKRTGEKVFLECVQDMDHENMFWYRQDPGLGLRLIYFSYDVKMKEKGDIPEGYSVSREKKERFSLILESASTNQTSMYLCASNGVNQPQHFGDGTRLSIL.